This TCR beta chain was identified during a study of T cells in Graves' hyperthyroidism and ophthalmopathy. Whole-study results and caveats: A model of 13 V-J features distinguished ophthalmopathy from stable hyperthyroidism.

The V segment lost 5 bases and the J segment 6 bases; nucleotides outside the gene matches: 7. CDR1 and CDR2 (germline): MNHEY, SMNVEV (reference sequence). The CDR3 spans 14 residues. Stable hyperthyroidism: no ophthalmopathy progression over 18 months of follow-up. Diagnosis of hyperthyroidism was new in patients aged 18 to 65, and its duration was under 2 months. This clonotype occurred many times. As yet, its antigen is unknown. Amplified TCR beta CDR3 regions came from RNA transcripts. TCR CDR3 regions were first amplified by RT-PCR with HTBI primers. TCRdb used MiXCR to reprocess the multiplex PCR reads, holding one entry per CDR3 protein. The repertoire holds about 360,000 distinct CDR3 sequences, with roughly 13% as singletons.

Sequenced: blood. The clonotype comes from a woman aged 18-29 years with Graves' hyperthyroidism. The chain recombines TRBV27 with TRBJ2-1; 7 bases are shared with TRBD2. The CDR3: CASSPSGTTNEQFF. DNA for the CDR3: TGTGCCAGCAGTCCCTCCGGGACTACCAATGAGCAGTTCTTC.